Sequencing of this T cell receptor beta chain was carried out in a study of cytomegalovirus exposure and HLA in healthy donors. As for the study in general: There were some 81 million unique TCRs (from HLA-typed donors) in an early data release.

With respect to this clone: Its cognate antigen is unknown.

Trimming pared 4 bases from V and 7 bases from J, leaving 13 bases between. The CDR3 covers 14 residues. Germline V lookup: CDR1 MDHEN, CDR2 SYDVKM. Study-wide results and limits: Most subjects had HLA-A and HLA-B alleles reportedly predicted accurately by TCR beta sequences. Across donors, sequencing depth was assumed by presence/absence analyses to be roughly uniform. The majority of TCR sequences were rare, yet some public TCRs appeared in many donors.

The PCR contained 60 Vbeta and 13 Jbeta primers. The repertoire was sequenced with immunoSEQ multiplex PCR; TCRdb's copy has only in-frame clones and lacks some. The data hold about 160,000 clones, with 80% observed a single time. The rearrangement uses TRBV28 and TRBJ1-4; the D is unclear. The receptor was isolated from a male donor in good health and CMV-seropositive. The sample was PBMCs. The CDR3 nucleotides read TGTGCCAGCAGTTCCGGGAAAGGGAGTGAAAAACTGTTTTTT. Amino acids: CASSSGKGSEKLFF. The whole variable domain, remainder taken from reference TRBV28 and TRBJ1-4, is DVKVTQSSRYLVKRTGEKVFLECVQDMDHENMFWYRQDPGLGLRLIYFSYDVKMKEKGDIPEGYSVSREKKERFSLILESASTNQTSMYLCASSSGKGSEKLFFGSGTQLSVL.